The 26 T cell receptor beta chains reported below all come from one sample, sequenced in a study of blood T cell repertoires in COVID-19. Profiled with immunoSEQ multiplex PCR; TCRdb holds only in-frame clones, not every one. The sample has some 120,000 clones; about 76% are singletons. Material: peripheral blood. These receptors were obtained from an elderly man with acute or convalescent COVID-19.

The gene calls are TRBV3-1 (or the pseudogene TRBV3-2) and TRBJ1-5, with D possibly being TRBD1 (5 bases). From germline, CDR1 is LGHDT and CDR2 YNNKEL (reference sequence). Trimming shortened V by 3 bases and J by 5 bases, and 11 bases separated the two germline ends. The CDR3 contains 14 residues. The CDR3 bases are TGTGCCAGCAGCCAGGGGAGGGGACATCAGCCCCAGCATTTT. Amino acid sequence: CASSQGRGHQPQHF.

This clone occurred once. The DNA of the CDR3 is TGTGCCAGCGGAAGGACAGTTGATTCACCCCTCCACTTT. Encoded protein: CASGRTVDSPLHF. The rearrangement joins TRBV12-3 or TRBV12-4 to TRBJ1-6, with TRBD1 as a possible D gene (6 bases). V lost 8 bases and J 8 bases, leaving 13 bases between the germline ends. The CDR3 is 13 residues long.

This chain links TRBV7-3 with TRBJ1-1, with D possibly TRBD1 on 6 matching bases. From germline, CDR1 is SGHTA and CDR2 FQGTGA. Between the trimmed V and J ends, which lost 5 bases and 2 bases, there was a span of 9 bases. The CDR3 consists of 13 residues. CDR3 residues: CASSQQGNTEAFF. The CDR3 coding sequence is TGTGCCAGCAGCCAACAGGGTAACACTGAAGCTTTCTTT.

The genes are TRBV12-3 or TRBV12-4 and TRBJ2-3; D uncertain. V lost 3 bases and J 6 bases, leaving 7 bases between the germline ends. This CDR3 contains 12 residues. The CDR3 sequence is CASSFPMDTQYF. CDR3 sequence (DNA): TGTGCCAGCAGTTTTCCTATGGATACGCAGTATTTT.

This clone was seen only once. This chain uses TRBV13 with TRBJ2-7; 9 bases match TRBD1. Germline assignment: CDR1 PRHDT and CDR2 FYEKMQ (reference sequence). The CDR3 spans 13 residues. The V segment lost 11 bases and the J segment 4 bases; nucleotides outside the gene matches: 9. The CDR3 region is CAGSDRGSYEQYF. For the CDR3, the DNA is TGTGCCGGCTCGGACAGGGGTTCGTACGAGCAGTACTTC.

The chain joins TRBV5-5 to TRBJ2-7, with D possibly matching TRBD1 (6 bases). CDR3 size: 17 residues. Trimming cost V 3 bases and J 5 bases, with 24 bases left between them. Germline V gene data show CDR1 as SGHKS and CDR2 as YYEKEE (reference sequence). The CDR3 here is CASSSYPWGQGSHEQYF. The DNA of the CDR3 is TGTGCCAGCAGCTCGTACCCTTGGGGGCAGGGGTCCCACGAGCAGTACTTC.

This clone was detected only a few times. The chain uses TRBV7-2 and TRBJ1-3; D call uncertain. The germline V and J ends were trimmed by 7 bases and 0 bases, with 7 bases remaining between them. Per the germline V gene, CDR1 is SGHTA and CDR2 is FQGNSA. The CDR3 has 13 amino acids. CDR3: CASNSGSGNTIYF. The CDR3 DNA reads TGTGCCAGCAACTCAGGCTCTGGAAACACCATATATTTT. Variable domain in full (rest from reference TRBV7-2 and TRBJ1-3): GAGVSQSPSNKVTEKGKDVELRCDPISGHTALYWYRQSLGQGLEFLIYFQGNSAPDKSGLPSDRFSAERTGGSVSTLTIQRTQQEDSAVYLCASNSGSGNTIYFGEGSWLTVV.

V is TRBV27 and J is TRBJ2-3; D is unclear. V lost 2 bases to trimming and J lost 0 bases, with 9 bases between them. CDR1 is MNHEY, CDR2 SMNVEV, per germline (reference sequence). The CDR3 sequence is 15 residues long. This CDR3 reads CASSLGQKSTDTQYF. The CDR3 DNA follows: TGTGCCAGCAGTTTAGGCCAGAAGAGCACAGATACGCAGTATTTT.

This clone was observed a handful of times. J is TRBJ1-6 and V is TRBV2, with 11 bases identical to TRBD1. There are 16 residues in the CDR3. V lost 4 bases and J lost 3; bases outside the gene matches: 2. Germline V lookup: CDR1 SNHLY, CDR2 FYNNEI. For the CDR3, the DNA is TGTGCCAGCAGTGGCGGGACAGGGGGCTATAATTCACCCCTCCACTTT. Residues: CASSGGTGGYNSPLHF.

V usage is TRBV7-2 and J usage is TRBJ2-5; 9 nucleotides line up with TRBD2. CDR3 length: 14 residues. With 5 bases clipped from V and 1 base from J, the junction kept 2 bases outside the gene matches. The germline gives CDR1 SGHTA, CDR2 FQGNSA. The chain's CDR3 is CASSQTSGQETQYF. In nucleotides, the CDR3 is TGTGCCAGCAGCCAGACTAGCGGCCAAGAGACCCAGTACTTC.

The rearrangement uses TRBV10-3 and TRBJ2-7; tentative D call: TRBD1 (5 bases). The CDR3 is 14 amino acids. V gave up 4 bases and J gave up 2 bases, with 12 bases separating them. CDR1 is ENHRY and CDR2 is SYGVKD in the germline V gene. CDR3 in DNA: TGTGCCATCAGTGGTAGCAGGGAAGCCTACGAGCAGTACTTC. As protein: CAISGSREAYEQYF.

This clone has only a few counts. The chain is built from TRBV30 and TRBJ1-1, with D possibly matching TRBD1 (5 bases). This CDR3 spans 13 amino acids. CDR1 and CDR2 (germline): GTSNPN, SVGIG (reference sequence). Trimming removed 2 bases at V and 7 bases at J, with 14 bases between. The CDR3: CAWSSRNRIEAFF. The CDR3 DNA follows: TGTGCCTGGAGTTCGCGTAACAGGATTGAAGCTTTCTTT.

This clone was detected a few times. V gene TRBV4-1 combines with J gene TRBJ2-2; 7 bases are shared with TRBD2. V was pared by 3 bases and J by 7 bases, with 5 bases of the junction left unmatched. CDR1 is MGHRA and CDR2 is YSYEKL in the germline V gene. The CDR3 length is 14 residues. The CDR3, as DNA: TGCGCCAGCAGCCAGGGGGGGGTCGGCGGGGAGCTGTTTTTT. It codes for CASSQGGVGGELFF.

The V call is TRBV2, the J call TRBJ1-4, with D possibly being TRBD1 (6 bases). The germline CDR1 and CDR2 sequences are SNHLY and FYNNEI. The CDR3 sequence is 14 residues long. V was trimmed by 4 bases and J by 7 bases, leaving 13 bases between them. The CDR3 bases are TGTGCCAGCAGTGGTCAGGGGAGTGGTGAAAAACTGTTTTTT. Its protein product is CASSGQGSGEKLFF.

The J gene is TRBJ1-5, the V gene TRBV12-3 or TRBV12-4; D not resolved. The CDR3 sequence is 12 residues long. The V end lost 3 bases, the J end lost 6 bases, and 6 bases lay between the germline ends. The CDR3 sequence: CASSFEGQPQHF. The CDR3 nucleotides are TGTGCCAGCAGTTTTGAGGGTCAGCCCCAGCATTTT.

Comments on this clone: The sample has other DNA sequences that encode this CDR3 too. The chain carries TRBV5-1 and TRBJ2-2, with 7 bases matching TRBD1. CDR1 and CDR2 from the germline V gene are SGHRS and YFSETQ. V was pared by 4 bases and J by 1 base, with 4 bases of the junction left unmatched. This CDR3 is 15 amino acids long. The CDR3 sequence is CASSLPGGNTGELFF. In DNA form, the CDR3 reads TGCGCCAGCAGCCTGCCAGGGGGGAACACCGGGGAGCTGTTTTTT.

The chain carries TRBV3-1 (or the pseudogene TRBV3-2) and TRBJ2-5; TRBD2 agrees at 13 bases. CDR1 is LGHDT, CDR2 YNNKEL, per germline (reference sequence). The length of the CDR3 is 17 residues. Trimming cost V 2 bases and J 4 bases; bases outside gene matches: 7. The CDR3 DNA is TGTGCCAGCAGCCAAACTAGCGGGGGGGCTGGTGGAGAGACCCAGTACTTC. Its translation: CASSQTSGGAGGETQYF.

The CDR3 loop is CAISERLQETQYF. CDR3 DNA sequence: TGTGCCATCAGTGAACGACTACAAGAGACCCAGTACTTC. V is TRBV10-3 and J is TRBJ2-5; TRBD2 might be the D (5 bases). CDR1 and CDR2 from the germline V gene are ENHRY and SYGVKD. This CDR3 comprises 13 residues. V was clipped by 3 bases and J by 2 bases, with 7 bases between them.

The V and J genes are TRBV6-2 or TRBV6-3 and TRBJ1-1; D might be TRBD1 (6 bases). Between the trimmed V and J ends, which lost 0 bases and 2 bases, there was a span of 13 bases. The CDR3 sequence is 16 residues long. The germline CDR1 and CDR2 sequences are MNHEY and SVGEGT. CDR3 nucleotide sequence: TGTGCCAGCAGTTACTCATCCGGGACACTAAACACTGAAGCTTTCTTT. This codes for CASSYSSGTLNTEAFF.

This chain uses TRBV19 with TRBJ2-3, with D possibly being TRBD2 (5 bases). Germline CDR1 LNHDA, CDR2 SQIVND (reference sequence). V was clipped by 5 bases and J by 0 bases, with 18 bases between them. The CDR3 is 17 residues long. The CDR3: CASSRSLPRTSTDTQYF. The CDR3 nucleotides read TGTGCCAGTAGTCGAAGCTTACCTCGGACTAGCACAGATACGCAGTATTTT.

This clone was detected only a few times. DNA for the CDR3: TGTGCCAGTAGTACCCGAGTGGGGGCGGATGGCTACACCTTC. Encoded protein: CASSTRVGADGYTF. J is TRBJ1-2 and V is TRBV19, with D possibly matching TRBD1 (6 bases). V was shortened by 4 bases and J by 6 bases, with 15 bases between the two germline ends. This CDR3 is 14 amino acids long. In germline, CDR1 is LNHDA, CDR2 SQIVND (reference sequence).

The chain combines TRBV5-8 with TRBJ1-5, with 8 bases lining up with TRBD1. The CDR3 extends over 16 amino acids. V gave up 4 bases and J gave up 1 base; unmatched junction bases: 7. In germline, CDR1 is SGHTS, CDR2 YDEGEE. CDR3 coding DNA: TGTGCCAGCAGCAGGAGGACAGGGTTAAGCAATCAGCCCCAGCATTTT. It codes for CASSRRTGLSNQPQHF.

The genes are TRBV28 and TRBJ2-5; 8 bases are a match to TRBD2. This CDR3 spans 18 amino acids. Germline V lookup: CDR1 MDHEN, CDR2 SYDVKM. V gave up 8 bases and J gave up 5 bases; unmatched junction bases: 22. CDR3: CASSPGGALIRASETQYF. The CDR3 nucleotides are TGTGCCAGCTCCCCCGGGGGGGCTTTAATCCGGGCTTCGGAGACCCAGTACTTC.

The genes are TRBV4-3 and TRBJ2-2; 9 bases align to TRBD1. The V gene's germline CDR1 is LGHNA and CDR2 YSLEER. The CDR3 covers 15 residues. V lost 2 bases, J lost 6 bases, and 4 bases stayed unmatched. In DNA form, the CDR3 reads TGCGCCAGCAGCCAAAACAGGGGGCGGGCCGGGGAGCTGTTTTTT. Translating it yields CASSQNRGRAGELFF.

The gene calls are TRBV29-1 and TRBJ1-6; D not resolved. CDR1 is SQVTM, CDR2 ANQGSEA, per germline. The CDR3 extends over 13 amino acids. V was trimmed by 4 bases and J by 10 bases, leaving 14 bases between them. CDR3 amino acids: CSVASGVGSPLHF. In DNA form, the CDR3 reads TGCAGCGTTGCGTCCGGGGTCGGCTCACCCCTCCACTTT.

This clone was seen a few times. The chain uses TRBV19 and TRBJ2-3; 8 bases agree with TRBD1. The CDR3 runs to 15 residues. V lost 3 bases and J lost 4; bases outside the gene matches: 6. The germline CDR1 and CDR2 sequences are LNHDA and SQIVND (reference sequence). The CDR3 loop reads CASSIGQGAADTQYF. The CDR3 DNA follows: TGTGCCAGTAGTATCGGGCAGGGGGCCGCAGATACGCAGTATTTT. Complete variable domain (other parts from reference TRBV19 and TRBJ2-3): DGGITQSPKYLFRKEGQNVTLSCEQNLNHDAMYWYRQDPGQGLRLIYYSQIVNDFQKGDIAEGYSVSREKKESFPLTVTSAQKNPTAFYLCASSIGQGAADTQYFGPGTRLTVL.